This T cell receptor (beta chain) was documented in a study of blood T cells in healthy people across ages (dated by TCRdb to the mid-2010s). Regarding the research as a whole: In model experiments, template switching captured about one uniquely barcoded TCR beta cDNA molecule for every two T cells. Using deep sequencing normalized with unique cDNA molecular identifiers, the study measured how TCR beta repertoire diversity changes with age. Four age groups were formed from the donors: young (average approximately 15 years), middle-aged (more than 35), aged (roughly 58) and long-lived (more than 75). To avoid experimental bias, donors of different ages were distributed randomly across sequencing lanes. Two additional independent replicas of 1 million unique cDNA reads from the same blood draw were analyzed for two donors (one aged 18 to 29 and one aged 80 or older).

Study-level results and caveats: Observed TCR beta diversity correlated strongly with the percentage of naive T cells measured by flow cytometry. Estimates of total diversity from one million sequenced T cells were regarded as lower bounds and underestimates. Bulk unsorted PBMC profiling prevented conclusive comparison of naive and antigen-experienced compartments. Observed TCR beta diversity per million T cells fell roughly linearly with age, and a significant reduction was already apparent by age roughly 40. Donor CMV infection status was unknown, potentially confounding age-related changes in expanded clonotypes. The long-lived group showed more naive CD4+ T cells, fewer expanded clones and increased TCR diversity than the aged group, suggesting age selection.

Receptors were amplified or captured by 5' RACE. Sequencing instrument: Illumina HiSeq 2500. The second PCR ran for about 6 to 12 cycles and used a J-beta primer mix along with a sample-barcoded 5' primer. A template-switch 5' adaptor carrying 12 random nucleotides introduced a unique molecular identifier onto each TCR beta cDNA molecule. Each sample yielded at least 3 million CDR3-containing paired-end reads. First-strand cDNA was synthesized from all RNA with the Mint cDNA synthesis kit, primed by a TRBC-specific oligonucleotide. After uracil-DNA glycosylase treatment, a first 18-cycle PCR used universal primers M1SS and BC2_uni_R on all cDNA. The original methods were these. Each sample was normalized by randomly selecting 1 million high-quality reads, each carrying a distinct molecular identifier. Reads sharing molecular identifiers were discarded rather than binned into consensus sequences. MiTCR, run with a Q25 quality threshold and the strictest error-elimination algorithm, handled CDR3 identification, clonotype clustering and error correction. A nonparametric unseen species model with Euler transformation was used to estimate lower-bound total TCR beta diversity. Starting from the raw public reads, TCRdb applied fastp trimming at Q25, assembled clones with MiXCR and retained in-frame beta chains. Each entry is one CDR3 protein sequence, shown with its most common DNA and genes. The V and J calls, along with clone size, are taken from TCRdb and not from the paper's own processing. Present in this sample are about 640,000 distinct CDR3 sequences, 35% to 50% of which were seen just once. Together, the top ten hold about 30% of the sample.

Donors were 39 systemically healthy Caucasian individuals from Russia aged 6 to 90 years. Each donor gave roughly 9 milliliters of peripheral blood, drawn into EDTA-treated Vacutainer tubes. Ficoll-Paque density-gradient centrifugation was used to isolate PBMCs, with at least 7 million obtained per sample. Trizol reagent was used to extract total RNA from PBMCs, with at least 6 micrograms per sample. For every donor, an aliquot of PBMCs went through flow cytometry to measure the percentages of naive CD45RAhigh/CD27high T cells. The sample holds a few counts of this clonotype. Its cognate antigen has yet to be identified. No base qualities exist here, and no much larger clone lies one base off it. The trim is 2 bases for V and 0 bases for J, with a gap of 11 bases between the germline ends. CDR1 and CDR2, per the germline V gene (reference sequence), are SEHNR and FQNEAQ. The CDR3 starts with the cysteine, ends with the phenylalanine, and has 16 residues. Of all the DNA, just the CDR3 is kept, 48 bases in frame from base 1.

The V and J segments used are TRBV7-9 and TRBJ2-4, with the D gene not clear enough to name. What was sequenced was blood. The sequence was collected from a man older than 75 in good health. The DNA sequence is TGTGCCAGCAGCTTAAAGCAGATTGGAGCCAAAAACATTCAGTACTTC. The encoded protein is CASSLKQIGAKNIQYF.